This passage covers 3 T cell receptor beta chains from one sample sequenced in a study of blood T cell repertoires in COVID-19. Using immunoSEQ multiplex PCR, the repertoire was profiled, and TCRdb retains in-frame clones only, with some absent. The table shows just over 300,000 clones, with under 90% occurring only once. Sequencing input: peripheral blood. The receptor source for this set is a woman in her twenties or thirties with COVID-19, enrolled during active disease.

The V and J genes are TRBV5-1 and TRBJ2-1, with 7 bases matching TRBD1. This CDR3 spans 14 amino acids. Germline CDR1 and CDR2: SGHRS and YFSETQ. Trimming took 4 bases from V and 4 from J; bases not matched to a gene: 5. CDR3 amino acids: CASSPGQSYNEQFF. The CDR3 nucleotides are TGCGCCAGCAGCCCGGGACAGTCATACAATGAGCAGTTCTTC.

The chain has TRBV5-1 and TRBJ1-2; 9 bases align to TRBD1. CDR1 and CDR2 from the germline V gene are SGHRS and YFSETQ. V shed 0 bases and J 8 bases; nucleotides not matched to a gene: 8. This CDR3 spans 15 amino acids. CDR3 coding DNA: TGCGCCAGCAGCTTGGGGCCGGGACAGGGTGGCGGCTACACCTTC. Translated: CASSLGPGQGGGYTF.

The V call is TRBV3-1 (or the pseudogene TRBV3-2), the J call TRBJ2-3; D unclear. From germline, CDR1 is LGHDT and CDR2 YNNKEL (reference sequence). Trimming took off 0 bases at V and 2 bases at J, with 9 bases between the two ends. The CDR3 totals 15 residues. The CDR3 coding sequence is TGTGCCAGCAGCCAAGATGGCCTTGCCACAGATACGCAGTATTTT. Its translation is CASSQDGLATDTQYF.